This TCR beta chain was profiled in a study of beta chain features in type 1 diabetes. In its sample, this clone was seen a few times. Its antigen is undetermined. Study results and limitations: Naive, central memory and Treg TCRB repertoires seemed to resemble each other more closely in patients than they did in healthy donors. Moderate yet significant TCRB CDR3 shortening was seen in Type 1 diabetes patients in all four CD4+ subsets. Whether TCRB rearrangement is influenced by HLA type went unresolved here.

The CDR3 runs 13 residues. Per the germline V gene, CDR1 is LNHNV and CDR2 is YYDKDF (reference sequence). V was shortened by 5 bases and J by 2 bases, with 10 bases between the two germline ends. A CD45RO/CCR7/CD25/CD127/CD95/CD27 panel sorted naive, central memory, regulatory and stem cell-like memory CD4+ cells. The authors reverse transcribed all of the isolated RNA, so sequencing captured expressed TCRB transcripts. Produced via immunoSEQ multiplex PCR; TCRdb's table is partial and in-frame only. The profile shows about 150,000 clones, under 13% of them singletons. The sequencing sample was made of central memory CD4+ T cells from blood. This sequence was found in a man aged 25-45 years with type 1 diabetes. This rearrangement joins TRBV15 to TRBJ2-7, with a possible D match to TRBD1 (5 bases). Here the CDR3 reads CATSGRATYEQYF. The DNA for the CDR3 is TGTGCCACCAGCGGCAGGGCGACCTACGAGCAGTACTTC.